This entry concerns a single T cell receptor (beta chain). Assay used: immunoSEQ multiplex PCR; TCRdb lists only in-frame clones, some missing. Of approximately 4,900 clones in the sample, approximately 76% were seen once. Each case's diagnosis was confirmed by two pathologists on H&E. These data come from a study of immune evolution from preneoplasia to lung adenocarcinoma. This CDR3 has 18 residues. V lost 4 bases, J lost 11 bases, and 14 bases stayed unmatched. Looked up from germline, CDR1 is SGHKS and CDR2 is YYEKEE (reference sequence). The sample consisted of FFPE minimally invasive lung adenocarcinoma tissue. The sequence was collected from a person aged 70 to 80 with lung adenocarcinoma. V and J are TRBV5-5 and TRBJ2-2; 16 bases map to TRBD2. In DNA, the CDR3 is TGTGCCAGCAGCCCGGGACTAGCGGGAGGGCCGAGGCGCGGTGAGCTGTTTTTT. Amino acid sequence: CASSPGLAGGPRRGELFF.